Shown below are 5 T cell receptor beta chains from a single sample sequenced in a study of CXCR3-negative and CXCR3-positive naive CD8 T cells. Findings and limits, study-wide: CXCR3-positive naive cells carried more hydrophobic TRB CDR3s than CXCR3-negative ones.

These TCRs are of unknown antigen specificity. Libraries of TRB cDNA were made by 5' RACE and carried UMIs. TCRdb reprocessed the 5' RACE reads, with one entry per CDR3 protein and no DNA. The sample's table shows some 120,000 distinct CDR3 sequences. Material for sequencing was naive CXCR3+ CD8+ T cells from blood. Subset: CD45RO-CCR7+CD27+CD95- naive CD8+ T cells expressing CXCR3 (TNR3+). The receptors come from a human donor in good health. Some clones in this sample may be carry-over from other donors' samples.

This chain uses TRBV14 with TRBJ1-3. Germline V gene data show CDR1 as SGHDN and CDR2 as FVKESK. The CDR3 covers 17 residues. CDR3 amino acids: CASSQDHEVFPGNTIYF. Based on the CDR3 plus reference TRBV14 and TRBJ1-3, the full variable domain is EAGVTQFPSHSVIEKGQTVTLRCDPISGHDNLYWYRRVMGKEIKFLLHFVKESKQDESGMPNNRFLAERTGGTYSTLKVQPAELEDSGVYFCASSQDHEVFPGNTIYFGEGSWLTVV.

This chain connects TRBV27 to TRBJ2-7; TCRdb outputs TRBD1, but without DNA this stays unchecked. This CDR3 is built from 14 residues. Germline CDR1 is MNHEY and CDR2 is SMNVEV (reference sequence). This CDR3 is CASSLLTGGYEQYF.

The chain recombines TRBV20-1 with TRBJ2-7; checking the TCRdb D call of TRBD2 is not possible without DNA. This CDR3 is 14 amino acids long. Germline V gene data show CDR1 as DFQATT and CDR2 as SNEGSKA (reference sequence). CDR3: CSARPLPSSYEQYF.

The chain combines TRBV4-2 with TRBJ1-3; TCRdb returns TRBD1, unconfirmable since there is no DNA. This CDR3 is 22 amino acids long. Germline CDR1 and CDR2: LGHNA and YNFKEQ. CDR3 residues: CASSQAYGWRQDPTPSGNTIYF.

The V and J genes are TRBV12-3 or TRBV12-4 and TRBJ2-1. The CDR3 sequence is 13 residues long. The CDR3 loop is CASSLALRSEQFF.